This TCR beta chain originates from a study of T-cell memory formation after mild COVID-19. The overall study: The study found TCR clusters largely donor specific. Study observations and caveats: Cross-reactive memory appears to have joined, as suggested by some responding clones showing up in pre-infection memory. Nothing confirmed that second-wave clones peaking on day 37 were specific for SARS-CoV-2.

In the case of this clonotype: Its antigen remains unidentified.

The germline gives CDR1 MNHNY, CDR2 SVGAGI (reference sequence). Deletions cut 5 bases from V and 1 base from J, with 12 bases between. This CDR3 is built from 15 residues. From the 5' RACE reads, TCRdb called clonotypes with MiXCR, one entry per CDR3 protein. The table includes some 160,000 distinct CDR3 sequences, roughly 28% detected once. This sequence originates from an adult woman who had mild COVID-19 (a few samples of this study predate the infection). Cell type and time point are not known. The V gene is TRBV6-6, the J gene TRBJ2-1; the D gene is possibly TRBD2 (6 bases). The material sequenced was PBMCs or a T cell subset sorted from them (not recorded which). CDR3 sequence: CASSPLALSYNEQFF. The CDR3 bases are TGTGCCAGCAGTCCGCTAGCGTTATCCTACAATGAGCAGTTCTTC.